The 2 T cell receptor beta chains in this list originate from one sample, sequenced in a study of T cells in Graves' hyperthyroidism and ophthalmopathy. Amplification yielded TCR beta CDR3 regions, with RNA transcripts as the source. With the HTBI primer set, the TCR CDR3 went through a first round of RT-PCR. TCRdb used MiXCR to reprocess the multiplex PCR reads, holding one entry per CDR3 protein. The table includes a few hundred thousand distinct CDR3 sequences, roughly 13% detected once. The sample consisted of blood. The source of these receptors is a woman aged 18-29 years with Graves' hyperthyroidism.

This clonotype occurred many times. This chain joins TRBV3-1 and TRBJ2-1; D ambiguous. CDR1 is LGHDT, CDR2 YNNKEL, per germline (reference sequence). Trimming left V 5 bases short and J 7 bases short, with 12 bases between. The CDR3 extends over 13 amino acids. The CDR3 DNA is TGTGCCAGCAGCTCCCGCCTTGAGAATGAGCAGTTCTTC. It yields the protein CASSSRLENEQFF.

In this sample, this clonotype turned up many times. The chain recombines TRBV29-1 with TRBJ2-7; either TRBD1 or TRBD2 may fit D (5 bases each). The CDR3 contains 13 residues. Germline V gives CDR1 SQVTM, CDR2 ANQGSEA. Trimming removed 6 bases at V and 4 bases at J, with 16 bases between. CDR3 nucleotide sequence: TGCAGCGTCGGAGGTGGGACGTTATACGAGCAGTACTTC. Translated: CSVGGGTLYEQYF.